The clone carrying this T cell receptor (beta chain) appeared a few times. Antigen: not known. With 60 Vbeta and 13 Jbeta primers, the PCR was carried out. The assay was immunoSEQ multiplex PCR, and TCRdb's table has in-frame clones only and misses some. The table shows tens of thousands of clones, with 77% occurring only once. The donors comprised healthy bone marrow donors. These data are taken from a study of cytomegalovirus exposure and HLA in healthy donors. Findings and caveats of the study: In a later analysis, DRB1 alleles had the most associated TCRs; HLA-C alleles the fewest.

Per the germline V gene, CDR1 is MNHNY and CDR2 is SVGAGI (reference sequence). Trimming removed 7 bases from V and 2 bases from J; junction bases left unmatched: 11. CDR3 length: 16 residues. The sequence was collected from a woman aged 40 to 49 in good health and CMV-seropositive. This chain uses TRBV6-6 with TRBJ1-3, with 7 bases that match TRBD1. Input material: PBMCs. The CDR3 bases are TGTGCCAGCACCCTATCGGACAGGTCAGCTGGAAACACCATATATTTT. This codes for CASTLSDRSAGNTIYF.